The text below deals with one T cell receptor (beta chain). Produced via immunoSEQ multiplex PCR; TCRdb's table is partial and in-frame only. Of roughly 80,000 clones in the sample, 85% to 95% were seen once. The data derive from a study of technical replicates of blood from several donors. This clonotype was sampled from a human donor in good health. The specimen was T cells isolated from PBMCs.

CDR3 in amino acids: CASSKVGQEQETQYF. In DNA form, the CDR3 reads TGTGCCAGCAGCAAGGTAGGACAGGAACAAGAGACCCAGTACTTC. The chain links TRBV21-1 to TRBJ2-5; the table gives TRBD1 as D, unverified against the DNA. TRBV21-1 corresponds to a pseudogene. This CDR3 contains 15 residues.